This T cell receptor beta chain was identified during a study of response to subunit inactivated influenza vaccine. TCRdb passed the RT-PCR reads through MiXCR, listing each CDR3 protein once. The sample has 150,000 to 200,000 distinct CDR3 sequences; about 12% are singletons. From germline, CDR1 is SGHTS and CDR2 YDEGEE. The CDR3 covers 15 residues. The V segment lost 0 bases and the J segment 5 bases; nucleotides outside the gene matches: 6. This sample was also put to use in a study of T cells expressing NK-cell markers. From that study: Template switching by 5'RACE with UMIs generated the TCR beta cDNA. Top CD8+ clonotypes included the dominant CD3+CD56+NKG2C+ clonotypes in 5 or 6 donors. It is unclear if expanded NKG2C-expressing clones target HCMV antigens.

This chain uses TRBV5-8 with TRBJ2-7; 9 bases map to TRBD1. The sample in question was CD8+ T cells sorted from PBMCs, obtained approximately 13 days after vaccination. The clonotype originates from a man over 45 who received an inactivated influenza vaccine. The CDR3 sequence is CASSLDSGTGNEQYF. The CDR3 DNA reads TGTGCCAGCAGCTTGGATTCCGGGACAGGGAACGAGCAGTACTTC.